This TCR beta chain is drawn from a study of T cells after yellow fever vaccination. Study-level information: The authors prepared low-cell-number fractions using SMART-Seq v4 Ultra Low Input.

TCRdb called the 5' RACE reads again in MiXCR, with one record for every CDR3 protein. This repertoire shows approximately 300,000 distinct CDR3 sequences, about an eighth found once; its top ten account for around 0.49%. This clonotype turned up a few times. No antigen is known for it. Whole-study findings and limits: Clonotypes found in both CD4 and CD8 compartments made up a small share. Boosting was followed by the reappearance of most primary-vaccination clones (just under 97% CD4, 70% to 90% CD8).

The CDR3 is 15 residues long. With V trimmed by 3 bases and J by 6 bases, 6 bases remained unmatched. Germline lookup yields CDR1 MNHEY and CDR2 SMNVEV (reference sequence). J is TRBJ2-2 and V is TRBV27, with 8 bases that match TRBD1. The TCR originated in a man aged 25 to 45 who received the YFV17D yellow fever vaccine. The sequences come from CD4+ T cells sorted from PBMCs, collected 45 days after the yellow fever booster vaccination. The CDR3 protein is CASSFRQGWAGELFF. DNA for the CDR3: TGTGCCAGCAGTTTTCGACAGGGGTGGGCCGGGGAGCTGTTTTTT.